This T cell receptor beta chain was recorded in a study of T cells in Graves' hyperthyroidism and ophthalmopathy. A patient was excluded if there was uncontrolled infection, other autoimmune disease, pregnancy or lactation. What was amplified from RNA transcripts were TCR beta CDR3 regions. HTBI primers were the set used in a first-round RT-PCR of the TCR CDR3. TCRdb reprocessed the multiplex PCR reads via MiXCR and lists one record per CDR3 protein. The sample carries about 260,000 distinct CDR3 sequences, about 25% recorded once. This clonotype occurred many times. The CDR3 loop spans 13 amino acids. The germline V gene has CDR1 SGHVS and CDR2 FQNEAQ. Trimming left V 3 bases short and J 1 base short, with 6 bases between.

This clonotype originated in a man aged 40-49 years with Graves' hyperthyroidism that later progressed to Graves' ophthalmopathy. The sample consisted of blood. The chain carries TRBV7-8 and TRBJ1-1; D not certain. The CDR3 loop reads CASSFAGNTEAFF. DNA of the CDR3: TGTGCCAGCAGCTTCGCAGGGAACACTGAAGCTTTCTTT. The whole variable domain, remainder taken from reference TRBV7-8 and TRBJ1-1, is GAGVSQSPRYKVAKRGQDVALRCDPISGHVSLFWYQQALGQGPEFLTYFQNEAQLDKSGLPSDRFFAERPEGSVSTLKIQRTQQEDSAVYLCASSFAGNTEAFFGQGTRLTVV.